A single sample gave rise to the 20 T cell receptor beta chains below, sequenced in a study of blood T cell repertoires in COVID-19 (dated by TCRdb to the early 2020s). Receptor libraries were prepared by the immunoSEQ multiplex PCR assay. The table was pulled from immuneACCESS by TCRdb, which kept in-frame rearrangements only. Such tables lose some clones; where checked, under half of the loss comes from unresolved V genes, and the rest has no known cause. The sample table holds 200,000 or so clones, of which 80% to 90% were seen once. The biggest ten clones account for approximately 2.4% of the sample. Sequencing used peripheral blood. These receptors all come from a man aged 40-55 years who had recovered from COVID-19.

V and J are TRBV7-9 and TRBJ2-5; D remains unclear. CDR1 SEHNR and CDR2 FQNEAQ come from the germline V gene (reference sequence). CDR3 length: 14 amino acids. Between the trimmed V and J ends, which lost 1 base and 5 bases, there was a span of 11 bases. CDR3 region: CASSLGVSFETQYF. Here the CDR3 DNA reads TGTGCCAGCAGCTTAGGTGTATCGTTCGAGACCCAGTACTTC.

The rearrangement joins TRBV4-3 to TRBJ2-1; D possibly corresponds to TRBD2 (6 bases). Trimming removed 2 bases from V and 2 bases from J, with 10 bases in between. The CDR3 is 15 amino acids. Germline CDR1 and CDR2: LGHNA and YSLEER. CDR3 loop: CASSQLRTTYNEQFF. The CDR3 DNA reads TGCGCCAGCAGCCAATTACGGACTACCTACAATGAGCAGTTCTTC.

The chain couples TRBV29-1 to TRBJ2-5, with 9 nucleotides matching TRBD1. This CDR3 has 13 amino acids. The V segment lost 5 bases and the J segment 5 bases; nucleotides outside the gene matches: 6. Germline CDR1 SQVTM, CDR2 ANQGSEA. The CDR3 region is CSVLRGTGETQYF. The CDR3 DNA reads as TGCAGCGTTTTGCGGGGGACAGGGGAGACCCAGTACTTC.

The V and J genes are TRBV11-2 and TRBJ2-5; 8 nucleotides line up with TRBD2. Per the germline V gene, CDR1 is SGHAT and CDR2 is FQNNGV. Trimming cost V 0 bases and J 4 bases; bases outside gene matches: 4. The CDR3 extends over 15 amino acids. The CDR3 nucleotides are TGTGCCAGCAGCTTAGAACCCGGGGGGGCAGAGACCCAGTACTTC. Protein product: CASSLEPGGAETQYF.

The V and J genes are TRBV28 and TRBJ1-4, with D unclear. Germline V gene sequence: CDR1 MDHEN, CDR2 SYDVKM. CDR3 length equals 14 residues. V was shortened by 5 bases and J by 4 bases, with 11 bases between the two germline ends. CDR3 in DNA: TGTGCCAGCAGTAGAAGCGGGAGTAATGAAAAACTGTTTTTT. Protein sequence: CASSRSGSNEKLFF. Full variable domain (outside the CDR3, taken from reference TRBV28 and TRBJ1-4): DVKVTQSSRYLVKRTGEKVFLECVQDMDHENMFWYRQDPGLGLRLIYFSYDVKMKEKGDIPEGYSVSREKKERFSLILESASTNQTSMYLCASSRSGSNEKLFFGSGTQLSVL.

CDR3 nucleotides: TGTGCCAGCAGCGGGGGTGTAACCTACGAGCAGTACTTC. Protein: CASSGGVTYEQYF. The chain links TRBV6-5 to TRBJ2-7; TRBD2 might be the D (6 bases). V was cut by 6 bases and J by 2 bases, with 11 bases left in between. The germline gives CDR1 MNHEY, CDR2 SVGAGI. The CDR3 is made up of 13 amino acids.

CDR3 amino acids: CASSSTEYTEAFF. In nucleotides, the CDR3 is TGTGCCAGCAGCTCGACAGAATACACTGAAGCTTTCTTT. The V call is TRBV5-5, the J call TRBJ1-1; tentatively, D is TRBD1 (5 bases). V was pared by 3 bases and J by 3 bases, with 9 bases between. In germline, CDR1 is SGHKS, CDR2 YYEKEE (reference sequence). The CDR3 has 13 residues.

The rearrangement uses TRBV19 and TRBJ1-5, with D possibly TRBD1 on 5 matching bases. The V gene lost 5 bases and the J gene lost 6 bases, with 14 bases spanning the gap. This CDR3 has 14 amino acids. Germline CDR1 reads LNHDA; CDR2 reads SQIVND (reference sequence). The CDR3 region is CASSPRALIQPQHF. CDR3 bases: TGTGCCAGTAGTCCCAGGGCCCTAATTCAGCCCCAGCATTTT.

The chain has TRBV5-1 and TRBJ2-1, with D possibly matching TRBD2 (5 bases). Trimming removed 4 bases at V and 1 base at J, with 24 bases between. Germline V gene sequence: CDR1 SGHRS, CDR2 YFSETQ. The CDR3 has 19 residues. The CDR3 region has the DNA TGCGCCAGCAGCCTCGGCAGGTCCCCGGGCGGGTTGTCCTACAATGAGCAGTTCTTC. This encodes CASSLGRSPGGLSYNEQFF.

This sequence joins TRBV7-8 and TRBJ2-2; 7 bases map to TRBD2. CDR1 and CDR2 from the germline V gene are SGHVS and FQNEAQ. The CDR3 spans 14 residues. V was pared by 3 bases and J by 8 bases, with 6 bases of the junction left unmatched. The chain's CDR3 is CASSFSGGSGELFF. Here the CDR3 DNA reads TGTGCCAGCAGCTTCTCGGGGGGTTCGGGGGAGCTGTTTTTT.

CDR3 nucleotide sequence: TGTGCCAGCAGCCCCTACTCTCAGGCTTTTGGAAACACCATATATTTT. Amino acid sequence: CASSPYSQAFGNTIYF. The chain recombines TRBV3-1 (or the pseudogene TRBV3-2) with TRBJ1-3; D is unresolved. The CDR3 has 16 residues. Trimming shortened V by 4 bases and J by 3 bases, and 16 bases separated the two germline ends. Per the germline V gene, CDR1 is LGHDT and CDR2 is YNNKEL (reference sequence).

The genes are TRBV6-5 and TRBJ1-2; tentatively, D is TRBD1 (6 bases). Germline V gives CDR1 MNHEY, CDR2 SVGAGI. The CDR3 covers 15 residues. V lost 6 bases and J lost 2, with 16 bases in between. CDR3 region: CASSDLVGQNYGYTF. CDR3 coding DNA: TGTGCCAGCAGCGACCTGGTCGGACAGAACTATGGCTACACCTTC.

This chain uses TRBV18 with TRBJ1-1; weak D call: TRBD1 (6 bases). The CDR3 runs 15 residues. The V gene lost 2 bases and the J gene lost 8 bases, with 18 bases spanning the gap. The germline V gene encodes CDR1 KGHSH and CDR2 LQKENI. The CDR3 loop reads CASSPADGRGAEAFF. The CDR3 DNA reads as TGTGCCAGCTCACCAGCAGACGGGAGGGGGGCAGAAGCTTTCTTT. Full variable domain (remainder filled in from reference TRBV18 and TRBJ1-1): NAGVMQNPRHLVRRRGQEARLRCSPMKGHSHVYWYRQLPEEGLKFMVYLQKENIIDESGMPKERFSAEFPKEGPSILRIQQVVRGDSAAYFCASSPADGRGAEAFFGQGTRLTVV.

This chain uses TRBV29-1 with TRBJ2-1; TRBD1 aligns across 10 bases. V trimming: 4 bases; J trimming: 2 bases; junction bases outside the gene matches: 5. Germline CDR1 SQVTM, CDR2 ANQGSEA. The CDR3 length is 15 residues. CDR3 DNA: TGCAGCGTTGTAGAGGGGACAGGGGCCTACAATGAGCAGTTCTTC. It specifies CSVVEGTGAYNEQFF.

The chain combines TRBV19 with TRBJ2-7, with 10 bases matching TRBD1. CDR3 length: 16 residues. CDR1 is LNHDA, CDR2 SQIVND, per germline (reference sequence). V shed 3 bases, J shed 3 bases, and the junction held 8 bases outside the gene matches. CDR3 residues: CASSMSRTGGGYEQYF. Here the CDR3 DNA reads TGTGCCAGTAGTATGAGCCGGACAGGGGGAGGCTACGAGCAGTACTTC.

This clone came up a few times. This sequence joins TRBV27 and TRBJ1-5; perhaps TRBD1 as D (5 bases). The CDR3 is 13 residues long. V gave up 6 bases and J gave up 6 bases, with 12 bases separating them. The germline V gene has CDR1 MNHEY and CDR2 SMNVEV (reference sequence). CDR3 sequence reads: CASSALRGQPQHF. The CDR3 bases are TGTGCCAGCAGCGCCTTAAGGGGTCAGCCCCAGCATTTT.

The rearrangement links TRBV27 to TRBJ2-7, with D possibly being TRBD1 (6 bases). This CDR3 is 16 amino acids long. Trimming stripped 5 bases from V and 6 bases from J, with 23 bases between. Germline loops: CDR1 MNHEY, CDR2 SMNVEV (reference sequence). The CDR3 DNA sequence: TGTGCCAGCAGTAGATCGATCGGGACACCTTTGGGCGAGCAGTACTTC. It encodes CASSRSIGTPLGEQYF.

The rearrangement links TRBV30 to TRBJ2-5, with 7 bases that match TRBD1. The CDR3 consists of 15 residues. CDR1 and CDR2 (germline): GTSNPN, SVGIG (reference sequence). V dropped 1 base and J dropped 3; count of bases not matched to a gene: 8. CDR3 in DNA: TGTGCCTGGAGTGCGGGACAGTTTCGGGAAGAGACCCAGTACTTC. Protein product: CAWSAGQFREETQYF.

The J gene is TRBJ2-7, the V gene TRBV29-1; the D gene is possibly TRBD2 (5 bases). Trimming shortened V by 0 bases and J by 7 bases, and 13 bases separated the two germline ends. Germline lookup yields CDR1 SQVTM and CDR2 ANQGSEA. The CDR3 loop spans 13 amino acids. The CDR3 coding sequence is TGCAGCGTTGAAGATCGGGTAGCGAGTGAGCAGTACTTC. It yields the protein CSVEDRVASEQYF.

The chain uses TRBV6-6 and TRBJ1-1; D remains unclear. This CDR3 comprises 14 residues. With 0 bases removed from V and 8 bases from J, the gap between germline ends came to 13 bases. Germline lookup yields CDR1 MNHNY and CDR2 SVGAGI (reference sequence). The CDR3 DNA reads TGTGCCAGCAGTTACTCAGCCGGTGATAGCGAAGCTTTCTTT. Protein product: CASSYSAGDSEAFF.